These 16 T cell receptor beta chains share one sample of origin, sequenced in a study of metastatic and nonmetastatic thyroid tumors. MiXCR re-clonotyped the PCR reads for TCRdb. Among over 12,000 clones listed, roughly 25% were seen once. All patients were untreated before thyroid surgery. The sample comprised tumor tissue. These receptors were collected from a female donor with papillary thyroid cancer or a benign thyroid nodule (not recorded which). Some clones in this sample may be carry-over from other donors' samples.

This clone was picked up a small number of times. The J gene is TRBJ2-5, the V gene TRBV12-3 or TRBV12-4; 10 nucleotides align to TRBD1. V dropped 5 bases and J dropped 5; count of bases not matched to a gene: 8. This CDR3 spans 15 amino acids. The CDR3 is CASSPDPGQGETQYF. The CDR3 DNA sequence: TGTGCCAGCAGTCCAGACCCGGGACAGGGGGAGACCCAGTACTTC.

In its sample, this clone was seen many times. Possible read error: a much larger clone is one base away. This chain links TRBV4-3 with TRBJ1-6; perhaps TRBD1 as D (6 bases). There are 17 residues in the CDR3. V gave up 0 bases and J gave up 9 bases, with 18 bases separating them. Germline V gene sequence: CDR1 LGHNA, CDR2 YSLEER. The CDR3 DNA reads TGCGCCAGCAGCCAAGAGGGAACAGGGAGAGGTAGTTCACCCCTCCACTTT. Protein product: CASSQEGTGRGSSPLHF.

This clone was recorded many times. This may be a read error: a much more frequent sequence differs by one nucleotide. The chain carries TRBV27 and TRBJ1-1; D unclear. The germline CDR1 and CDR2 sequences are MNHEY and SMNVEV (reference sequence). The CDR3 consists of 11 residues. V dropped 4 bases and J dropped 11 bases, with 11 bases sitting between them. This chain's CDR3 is CASSSRQEAFF. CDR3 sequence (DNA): TGTGCCAGCAGTTCTCGCCAGGAGGCTTTCTTT.

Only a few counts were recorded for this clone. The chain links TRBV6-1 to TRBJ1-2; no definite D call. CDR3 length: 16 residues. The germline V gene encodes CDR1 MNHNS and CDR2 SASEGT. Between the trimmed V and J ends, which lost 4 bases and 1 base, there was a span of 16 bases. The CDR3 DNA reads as TGTGCCAGCAGTGTCCGGGGAGAATTTGGTAACTATGGCTACACCTTC. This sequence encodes CASSVRGEFGNYGYTF.

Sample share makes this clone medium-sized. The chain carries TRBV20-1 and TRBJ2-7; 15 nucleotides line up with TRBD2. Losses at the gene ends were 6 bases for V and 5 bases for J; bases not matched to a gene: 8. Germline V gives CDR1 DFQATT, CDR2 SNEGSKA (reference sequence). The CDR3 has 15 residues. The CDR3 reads CSADPGTSGRNEQYF. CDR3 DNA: TGCAGTGCCGACCCCGGGACTAGCGGGAGGAACGAGCAGTACTTC.

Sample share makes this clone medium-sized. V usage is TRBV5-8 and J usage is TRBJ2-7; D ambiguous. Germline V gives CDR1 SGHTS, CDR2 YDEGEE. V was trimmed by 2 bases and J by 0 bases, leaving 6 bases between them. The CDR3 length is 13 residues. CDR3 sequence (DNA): TGTGCCAGCAGCTTAGCAGCCTCCTACGAGCAGTACTTC. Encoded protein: CASSLAASYEQYF. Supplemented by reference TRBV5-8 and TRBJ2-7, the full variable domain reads EAGVTQSPTHLIKTRGQQATLRCSPISGHTSVYWYQQALGLGLQFLLWYDEGEERNRGNFPPRFSGRQFPNYSSELNVNALELEDSALYLCASSLAASYEQYFGPGTRLTVT.

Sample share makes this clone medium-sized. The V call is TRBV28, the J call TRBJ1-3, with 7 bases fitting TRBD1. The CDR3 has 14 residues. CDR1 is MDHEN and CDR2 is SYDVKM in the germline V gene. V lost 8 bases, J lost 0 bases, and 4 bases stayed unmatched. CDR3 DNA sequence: TGTGCCAGCGGACAGGTGCTCTCTGGAAACACCATATATTTT. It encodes CASGQVLSGNTIYF.

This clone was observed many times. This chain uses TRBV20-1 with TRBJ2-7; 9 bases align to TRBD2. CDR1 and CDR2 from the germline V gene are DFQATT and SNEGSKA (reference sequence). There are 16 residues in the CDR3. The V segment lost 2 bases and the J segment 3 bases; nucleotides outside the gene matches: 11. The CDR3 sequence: CSARIDGSGSFYEQYF. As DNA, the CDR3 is TGCAGTGCTAGAATTGATGGTAGCGGGAGTTTCTACGAGCAGTACTTC.

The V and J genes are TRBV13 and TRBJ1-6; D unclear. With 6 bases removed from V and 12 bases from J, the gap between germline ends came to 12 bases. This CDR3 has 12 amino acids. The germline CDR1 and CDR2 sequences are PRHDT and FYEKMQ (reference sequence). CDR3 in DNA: TGTGCCAGCAGTACCCTCAACCAACCCCTCCACTTT. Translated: CASSTLNQPLHF.

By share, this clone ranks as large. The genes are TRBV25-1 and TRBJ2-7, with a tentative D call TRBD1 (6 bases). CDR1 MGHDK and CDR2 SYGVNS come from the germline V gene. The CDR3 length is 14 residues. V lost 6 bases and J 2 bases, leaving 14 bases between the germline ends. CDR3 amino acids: CASSRTQGPYEQYF. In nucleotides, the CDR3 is TGTGCCAGCAGCCGAACTCAGGGGCCCTACGAGCAGTACTTC.

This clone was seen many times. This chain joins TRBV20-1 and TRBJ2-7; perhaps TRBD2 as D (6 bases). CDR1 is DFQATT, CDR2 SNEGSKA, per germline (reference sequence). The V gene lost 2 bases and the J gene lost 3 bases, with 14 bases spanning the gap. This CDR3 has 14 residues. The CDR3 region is CSARPRDSYYEQYF. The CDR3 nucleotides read TGCAGTGCTAGACCTCGGGACTCCTACTACGAGCAGTACTTC.

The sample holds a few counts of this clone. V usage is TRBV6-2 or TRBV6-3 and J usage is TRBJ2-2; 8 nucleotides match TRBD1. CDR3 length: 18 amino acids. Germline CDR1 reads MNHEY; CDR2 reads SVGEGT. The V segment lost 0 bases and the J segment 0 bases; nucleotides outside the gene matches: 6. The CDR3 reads CASSYSLGQGTNTGELFF. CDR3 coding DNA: TGTGCCAGCAGTTACTCCCTAGGACAGGGAACGAACACCGGGGAGCTGTTTTTT.

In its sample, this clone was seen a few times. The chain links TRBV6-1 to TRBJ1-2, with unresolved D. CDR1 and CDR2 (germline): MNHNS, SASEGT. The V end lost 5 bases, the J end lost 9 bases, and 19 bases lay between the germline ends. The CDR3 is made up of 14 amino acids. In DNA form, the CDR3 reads TGTGCCAGCAGTCCCCCCCGGTGGCAAGGATGCTACACCTTC. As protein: CASSPPRWQGCYTF.

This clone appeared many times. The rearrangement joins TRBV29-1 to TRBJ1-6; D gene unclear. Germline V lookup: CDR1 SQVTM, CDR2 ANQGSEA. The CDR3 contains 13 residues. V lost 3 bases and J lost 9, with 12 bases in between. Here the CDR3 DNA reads TGCAGCGTTGAGGTAGATACCGGTTCACCCCTCCACTTT. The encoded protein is CSVEVDTGSPLHF.

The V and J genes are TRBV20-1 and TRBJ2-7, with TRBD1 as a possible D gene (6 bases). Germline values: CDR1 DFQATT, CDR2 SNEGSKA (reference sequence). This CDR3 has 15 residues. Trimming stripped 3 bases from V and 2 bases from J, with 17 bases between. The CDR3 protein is CSASPTGYRPYEQYF. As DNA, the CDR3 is TGCAGTGCTAGTCCAACAGGGTATCGCCCCTACGAGCAGTACTTC.

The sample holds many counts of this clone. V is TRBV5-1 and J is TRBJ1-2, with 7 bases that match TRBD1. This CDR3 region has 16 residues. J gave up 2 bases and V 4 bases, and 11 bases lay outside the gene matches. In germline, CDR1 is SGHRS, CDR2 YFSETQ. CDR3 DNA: TGCGCCAGCAGCCTTGACTCCGGGACAGCCAACTATGGCTACACCTTC. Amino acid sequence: CASSLDSGTANYGYTF.